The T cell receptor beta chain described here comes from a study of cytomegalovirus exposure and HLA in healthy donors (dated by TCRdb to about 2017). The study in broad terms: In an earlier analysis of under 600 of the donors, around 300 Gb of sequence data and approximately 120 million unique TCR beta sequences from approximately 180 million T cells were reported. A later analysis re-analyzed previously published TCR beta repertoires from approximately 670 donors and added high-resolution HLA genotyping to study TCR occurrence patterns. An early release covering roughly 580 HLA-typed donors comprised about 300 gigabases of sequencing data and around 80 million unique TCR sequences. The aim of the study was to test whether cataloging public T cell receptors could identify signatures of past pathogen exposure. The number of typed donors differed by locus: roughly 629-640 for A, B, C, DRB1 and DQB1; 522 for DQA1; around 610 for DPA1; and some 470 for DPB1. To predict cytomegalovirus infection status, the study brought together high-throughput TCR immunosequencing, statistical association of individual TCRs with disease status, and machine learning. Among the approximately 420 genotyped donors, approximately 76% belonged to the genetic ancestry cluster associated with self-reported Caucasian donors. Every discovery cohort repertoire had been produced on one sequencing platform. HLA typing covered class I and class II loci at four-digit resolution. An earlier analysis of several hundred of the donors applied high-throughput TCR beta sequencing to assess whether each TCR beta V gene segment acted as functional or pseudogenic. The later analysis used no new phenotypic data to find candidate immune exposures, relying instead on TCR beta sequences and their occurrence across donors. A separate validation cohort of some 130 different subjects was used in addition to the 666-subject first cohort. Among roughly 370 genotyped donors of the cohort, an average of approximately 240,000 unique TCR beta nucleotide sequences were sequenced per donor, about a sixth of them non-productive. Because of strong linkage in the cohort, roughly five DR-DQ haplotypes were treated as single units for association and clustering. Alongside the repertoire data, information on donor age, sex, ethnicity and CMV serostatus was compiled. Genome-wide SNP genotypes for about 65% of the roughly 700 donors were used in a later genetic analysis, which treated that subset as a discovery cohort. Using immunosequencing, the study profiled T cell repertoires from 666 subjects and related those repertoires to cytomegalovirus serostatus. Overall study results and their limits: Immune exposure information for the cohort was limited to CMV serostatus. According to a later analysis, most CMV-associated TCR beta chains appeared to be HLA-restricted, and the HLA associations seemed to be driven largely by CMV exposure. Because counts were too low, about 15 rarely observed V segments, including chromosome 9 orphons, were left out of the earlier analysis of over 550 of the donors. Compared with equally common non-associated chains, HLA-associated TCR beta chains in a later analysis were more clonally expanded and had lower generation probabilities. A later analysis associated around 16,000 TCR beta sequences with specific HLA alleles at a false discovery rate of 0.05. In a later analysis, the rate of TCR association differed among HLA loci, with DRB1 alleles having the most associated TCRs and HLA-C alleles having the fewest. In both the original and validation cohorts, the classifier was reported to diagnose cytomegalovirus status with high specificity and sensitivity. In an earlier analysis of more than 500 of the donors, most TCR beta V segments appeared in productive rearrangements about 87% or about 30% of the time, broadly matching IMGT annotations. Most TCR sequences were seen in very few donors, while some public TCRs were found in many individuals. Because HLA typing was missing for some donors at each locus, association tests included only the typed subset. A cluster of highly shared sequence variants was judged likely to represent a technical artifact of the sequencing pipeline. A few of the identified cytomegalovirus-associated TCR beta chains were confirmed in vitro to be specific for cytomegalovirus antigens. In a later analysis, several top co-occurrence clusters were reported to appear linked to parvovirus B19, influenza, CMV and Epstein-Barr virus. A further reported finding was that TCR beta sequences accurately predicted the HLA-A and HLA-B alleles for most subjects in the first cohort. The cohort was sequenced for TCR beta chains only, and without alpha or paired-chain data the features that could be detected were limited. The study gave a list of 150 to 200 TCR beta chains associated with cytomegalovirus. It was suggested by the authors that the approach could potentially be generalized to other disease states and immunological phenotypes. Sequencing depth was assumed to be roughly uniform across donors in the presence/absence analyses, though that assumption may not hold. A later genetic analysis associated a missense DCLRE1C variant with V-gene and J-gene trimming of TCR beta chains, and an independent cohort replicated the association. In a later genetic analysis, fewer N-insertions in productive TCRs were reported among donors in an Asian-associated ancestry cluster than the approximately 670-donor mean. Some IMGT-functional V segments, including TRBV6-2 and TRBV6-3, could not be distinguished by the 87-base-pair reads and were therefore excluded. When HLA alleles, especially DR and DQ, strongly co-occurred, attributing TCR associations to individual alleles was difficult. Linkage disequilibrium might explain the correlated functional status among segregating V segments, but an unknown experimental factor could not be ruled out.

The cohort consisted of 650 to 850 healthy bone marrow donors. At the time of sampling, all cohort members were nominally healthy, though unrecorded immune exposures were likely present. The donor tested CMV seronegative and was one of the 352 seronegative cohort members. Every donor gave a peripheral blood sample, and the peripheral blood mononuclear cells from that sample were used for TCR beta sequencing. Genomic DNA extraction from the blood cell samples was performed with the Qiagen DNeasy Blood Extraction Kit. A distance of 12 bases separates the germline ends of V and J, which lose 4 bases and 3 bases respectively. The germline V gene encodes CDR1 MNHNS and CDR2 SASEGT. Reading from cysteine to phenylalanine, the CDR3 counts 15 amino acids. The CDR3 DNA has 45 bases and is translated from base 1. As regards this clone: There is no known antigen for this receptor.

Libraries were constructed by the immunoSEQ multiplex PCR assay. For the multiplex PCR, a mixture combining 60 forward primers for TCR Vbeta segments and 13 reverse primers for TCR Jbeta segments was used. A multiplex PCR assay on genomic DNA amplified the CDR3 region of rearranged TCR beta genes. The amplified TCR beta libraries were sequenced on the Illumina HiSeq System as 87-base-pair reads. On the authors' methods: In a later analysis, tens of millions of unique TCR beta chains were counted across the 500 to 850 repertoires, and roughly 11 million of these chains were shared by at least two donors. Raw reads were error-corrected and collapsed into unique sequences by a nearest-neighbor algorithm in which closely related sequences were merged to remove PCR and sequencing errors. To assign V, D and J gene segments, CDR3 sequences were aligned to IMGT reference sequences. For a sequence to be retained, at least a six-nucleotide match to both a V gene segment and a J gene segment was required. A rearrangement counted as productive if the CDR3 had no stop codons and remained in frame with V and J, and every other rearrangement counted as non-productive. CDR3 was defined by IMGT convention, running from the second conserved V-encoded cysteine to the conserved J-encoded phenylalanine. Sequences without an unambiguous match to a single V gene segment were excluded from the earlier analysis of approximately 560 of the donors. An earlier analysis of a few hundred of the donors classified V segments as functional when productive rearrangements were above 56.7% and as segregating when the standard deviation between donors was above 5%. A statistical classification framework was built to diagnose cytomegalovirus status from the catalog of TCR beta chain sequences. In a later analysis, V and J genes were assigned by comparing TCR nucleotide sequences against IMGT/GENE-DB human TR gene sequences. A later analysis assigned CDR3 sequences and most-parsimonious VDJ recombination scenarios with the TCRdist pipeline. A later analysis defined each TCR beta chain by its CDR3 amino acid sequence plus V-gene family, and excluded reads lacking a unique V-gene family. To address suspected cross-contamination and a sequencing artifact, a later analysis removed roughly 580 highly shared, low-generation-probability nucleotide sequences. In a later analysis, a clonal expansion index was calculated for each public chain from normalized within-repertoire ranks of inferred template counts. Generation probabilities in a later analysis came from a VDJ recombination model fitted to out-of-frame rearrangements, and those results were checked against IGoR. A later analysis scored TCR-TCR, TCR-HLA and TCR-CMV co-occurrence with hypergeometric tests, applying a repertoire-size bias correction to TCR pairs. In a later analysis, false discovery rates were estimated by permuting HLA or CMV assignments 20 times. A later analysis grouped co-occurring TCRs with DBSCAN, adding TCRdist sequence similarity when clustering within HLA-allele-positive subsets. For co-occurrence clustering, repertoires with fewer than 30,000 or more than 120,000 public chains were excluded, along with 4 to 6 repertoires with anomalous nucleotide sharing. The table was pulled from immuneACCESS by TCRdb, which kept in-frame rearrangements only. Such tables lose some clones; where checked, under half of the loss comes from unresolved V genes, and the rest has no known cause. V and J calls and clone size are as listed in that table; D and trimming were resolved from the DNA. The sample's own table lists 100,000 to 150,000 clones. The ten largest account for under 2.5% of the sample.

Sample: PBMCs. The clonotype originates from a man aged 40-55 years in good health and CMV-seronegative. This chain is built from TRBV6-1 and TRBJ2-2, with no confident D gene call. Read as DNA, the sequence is TGTGCCAGCAGTGCCCGAGGAGTGGACACCGGGGAGCTGTTTTTT. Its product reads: CASSARGVDTGELFF.